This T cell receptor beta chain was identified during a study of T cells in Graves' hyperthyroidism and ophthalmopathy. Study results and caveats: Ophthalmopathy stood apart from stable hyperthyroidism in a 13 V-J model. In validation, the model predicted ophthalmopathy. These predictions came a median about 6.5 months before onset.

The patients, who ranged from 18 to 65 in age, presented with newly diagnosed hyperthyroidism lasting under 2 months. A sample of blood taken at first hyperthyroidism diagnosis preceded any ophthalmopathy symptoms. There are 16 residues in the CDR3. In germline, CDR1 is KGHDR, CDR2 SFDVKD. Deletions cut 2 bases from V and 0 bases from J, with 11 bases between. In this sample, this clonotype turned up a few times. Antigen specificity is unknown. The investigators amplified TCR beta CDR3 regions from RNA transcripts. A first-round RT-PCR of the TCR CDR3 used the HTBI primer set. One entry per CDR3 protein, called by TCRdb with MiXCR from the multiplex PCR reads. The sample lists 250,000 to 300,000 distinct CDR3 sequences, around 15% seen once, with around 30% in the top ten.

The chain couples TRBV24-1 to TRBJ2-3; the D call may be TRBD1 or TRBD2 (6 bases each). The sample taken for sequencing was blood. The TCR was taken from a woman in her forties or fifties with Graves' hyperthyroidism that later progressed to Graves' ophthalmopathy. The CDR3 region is CATSDYRGGSTDTQYF. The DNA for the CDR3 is TGTGCCACCAGTGATTATCGAGGGGGGAGCACAGATACGCAGTATTTT.